The 2 T cell receptor beta chains below were found in one sample sequenced in a study of T cell responses to AZD1222 COVID-19 vaccine. Method: immunoSEQ multiplex PCR; TCRdb's copy keeps in-frame clones and lacks some. The sample yields some 180,000 clones, roughly 91% seen once. Sequenced here: peripheral blood, sampled 28 days after the second dose of the MenACWY control vaccine. These receptors all stem from an adult who received the MenACWY meningococcal vaccine as a control.

This sequence joins TRBV30 and TRBJ1-2; D might be TRBD1 (5 bases). V dropped 5 bases and J dropped 2 bases, with 9 bases sitting between them. The CDR3 runs to 12 residues. Germline V gives CDR1 GTSNPN, CDR2 SVGIG (reference sequence). CDR3 loop: CAWSGWNYGYTF. CDR3 sequence (DNA): TGTGCCTGGTCAGGGTGGAACTATGGCTACACCTTC.

This chain links TRBV5-1 with TRBJ2-2; perhaps TRBD1 as D (6 bases). The germline V and J ends were trimmed by 4 bases and 2 bases, with 15 bases remaining between them. Germline-derived CDR1 and CDR2 are SGHRS and YFSETQ. This CDR3 has 16 residues. CDR3 region: CASSPVPGHNTGELFF. The CDR3 DNA follows: TGCGCCAGCAGCCCAGTCCCGGGACATAACACCGGGGAGCTGTTTTTT.